Listed here are 3 T cell receptor beta chains from one sample, sequenced in a study of beta chain features in type 1 diabetes. Expressed TCRB transcripts were sequenced because the entire RNA isolate underwent reverse transcription. The table came from immunoSEQ multiplex PCR; TCRdb's copy has only in-frame clones and leaves some out. Altogether 400,000 to 500,000 clones are present, 11% to 15% being singletons, with the ten largest covering 0.03% to 0.04%. Sequencing input: naive CD4+ T cells from blood. Every receptor here comes from a man aged 25-40 years in good health.

This clone has a handful of counts. The chain couples TRBV29-1 to TRBJ1-2; D is ambiguous. Germline values: CDR1 SQVTM, CDR2 ANQGSEA. The CDR3 contains 13 residues. V dropped 4 bases and J dropped 4 bases, with 13 bases sitting between them. CDR3 sequence (DNA): TGCAGCGTTGTAGAGCACCCCCCCTATGGCTACACCTTC. Protein product: CSVVEHPPYGYTF.

This clone was seen only a few times. The chain employs TRBV29-1 and TRBJ2-7; D is ambiguous. V was cut by 4 bases and J by 3 bases, with 10 bases left in between. CDR3 length: 12 amino acids. Germline values: CDR1 SQVTM, CDR2 ANQGSEA. CDR3 in DNA: TGCAGCGTTGTCAAAGGGTTCTACGAGCAGTACTTC. As protein: CSVVKGFYEQYF.

This clone was seen a few times. In the same sample, other DNA sequences code for this CDR3. The V gene is TRBV9, the J gene TRBJ2-5; D unclear. This CDR3 comprises 14 residues. Deletions cut 0 bases from V and 4 bases from J, with 10 bases between. Per the germline V gene, CDR1 is SGDLS and CDR2 is YYNGEE. CDR3 coding DNA: TGTGCCAGCAGCGTAGGTAGCTCTGGAGAGACCCAGTACTTC. It yields the protein CASSVGSSGETQYF.